Each of the 6 T cell receptor beta chains below was sequenced from the same sample in a study of shared clonotypes between healthy human individuals (TCRdb year 2020). Libraries were constructed by the immunoSEQ multiplex PCR assay. TCRdb provides this immuneACCESS table in a form limited to in-frame rearrangements. Some clones are lacking; in checked studies, under half of them reflect an unresolved V gene, and why the rest are absent is not known. In all, the sample holds over a million clones, and approximately 97% of those were seen once. Jointly, the top ten make up roughly 1.1% of the sample. Material: naive CD4+ T cells sorted from blood. The cell subset or site tag for this specimen amounts to: CD45RA+ positively selected. These receptors were collected from a man aged 25-45 years in good health.

The chain employs TRBV18 and TRBJ2-7, with a weak D call TRBD1 (6 bases). With 4 bases removed from V and 0 bases from J, the gap between germline ends came to 10 bases. The CDR3 runs 14 residues. CDR1 KGHSH and CDR2 LQKENI come from the germline V gene. CDR3 protein: CASSRLDSSYEQYF. In DNA, the CDR3 is TGTGCCAGCTCACGCCTGGACAGCTCCTACGAGCAGTACTTC.

This clone has only one observation. The same CDR3 also results from other DNA sequences found in this sample. The DNA of the CDR3 is TGTGCCAGTAGGGACAGGGGTTCGTCCTACGAGCAGTACTTC. It specifies CASRDRGSSYEQYF. V is TRBV19 and J is TRBJ2-7; 9 bases match TRBD1. The V gene's germline CDR1 is LNHDA and CDR2 SQIVND (reference sequence). Losses at the gene ends were 6 bases for V and 1 base for J; bases not matched to a gene: 4. There are 14 residues in the CDR3.

The V gene is TRBV5-1, the J gene TRBJ2-2, with 9 bases that match TRBD2. The germline V gene encodes CDR1 SGHRS and CDR2 YFSETQ. Germline trimming cut 2 bases from V and 6 bases from J; bases unmatched to any gene: 20. The CDR3 extends over 20 amino acids. In DNA, the CDR3 is TGCGCCAGCAGCTTTGCGAGCGGGAGGTCCCAAAAAGTTGGACCCGGGGAGCTGTTTTTT. It encodes CASSFASGRSQKVGPGELFF.

This rearrangement joins TRBV19 to TRBJ2-7; TRBD2 might be the D (6 bases). Between the trimmed V and J ends, which lost 3 bases and 3 bases, there was a span of 12 bases. The germline V gene encodes CDR1 LNHDA and CDR2 SQIVND (reference sequence). This CDR3 comprises 14 residues. Here the CDR3 reads CASSMGRGNYEQYF. The CDR3 DNA sequence: TGTGCCAGTAGTATGGGGCGCGGGAACTACGAGCAGTACTTC.

To note about this clone: At the DNA level, this CDR3 is encoded by other sequences in the same sample as well. The chain carries TRBV9 and TRBJ1-3; no reliable D call. The CDR3 is 13 amino acids. The V gene's germline CDR1 is SGDLS and CDR2 YYNGEE. The V gene lost 4 bases and the J gene lost 0 bases, with 5 bases spanning the gap. The DNA for the CDR3 is TGTGCCAGCAGCCGGAGCTCTGGAAACACCATATATTTT. It encodes CASSRSSGNTIYF.

With respect to this clone: At the DNA level, this CDR3 is encoded by other sequences in the same sample as well. The gene calls are TRBV10-3 and TRBJ1-4, with D unresolved. Germline lookup yields CDR1 ENHRY and CDR2 SYGVKD. Trimming took 0 bases from V and 8 from J, leaving 4 bases between them. This CDR3 spans 12 amino acids. The CDR3 DNA reads as TGTGCCATCAGTGAGTCAGGCGAAAAACTGTTTTTT. It translates to CAISESGEKLFF.